A single sample gave rise to the 4 T cell receptor beta chains below, sequenced in a study of persistence of HIV-infected CD4 T cells. This was the immunoSEQ version 4 assay in survey mode. Sequenced by immunoSEQ multiplex PCR; TCRdb stores in-frame clones only, minus some. The data hold about 45,000 clones, with about nine tenths observed a single time. Cells were stimulated nonspecifically with anti-CD3/anti-CD28 magnetic beads. Responding CD4+ T cells were sorted by upregulation of both CD40 ligand and CD69. These receptors have no identified antigens. The material sequenced was CD4+ T cells sorted from PBMCs after roughly 17-hour stimulation, taken from a patient who received antiretroviral therapy. These receptor sequences come from an adult woman with HIV who was CMV-seropositive.

This clone has only one observation. The chain employs TRBV5-5 and TRBJ1-6, with D maybe TRBD1 (5 bases). V was trimmed by 4 bases and J by 7 bases, leaving 15 bases between them. Germline CDR1 is SGHKS and CDR2 is YYEKEE (reference sequence). The CDR3 length is 15 residues. The CDR3 region is CASSGGTLGNSPLHF. The DNA for the CDR3 is TGTGCCAGCAGCGGGGGGACCTTGGGAAATTCACCCCTCCACTTT.

J is TRBJ2-7 and V is TRBV5-6, with D perhaps TRBD1 (6 bases). Trimming pared 3 bases from V and 7 bases from J, leaving 14 bases between. Germline CDR1 SGHDT, CDR2 YYEEEE. CDR3 length equals 13 residues. In nucleotides, the CDR3 is TGTGCCAGCAGCTCAGGGACACGCCGAGAGCAGTACTTC. Residues: CASSSGTRREQYF.

This clone was seen a single time. The chain uses TRBV5-8 and TRBJ2-1; TRBD1 matches at 10 bases. The CDR3 consists of 16 residues. Germline V lookup: CDR1 SGHTS, CDR2 YDEGEE. Losses at the gene ends were 4 bases for V and 4 bases for J; bases not matched to a gene: 8. The CDR3: CASSLRQGASYNEQFF. In DNA form, the CDR3 reads TGTGCCAGCAGCCTACGACAGGGGGCTAGTTACAATGAGCAGTTCTTC.

As concerns this clone: This sample also contains other DNA sequences that code for the same CDR3. The J gene is TRBJ1-1, the V gene TRBV10-2; D is unresolved. CDR3 length equals 13 residues. Trimming took off 4 bases at V and 1 base at J, with 7 bases between the two ends. Germline lookup yields CDR1 WSHSY and CDR2 SAAADI. This CDR3 reads CASSGGPNTEAFF. CDR3 bases: TGCGCCAGCAGTGGAGGGCCGAACACTGAAGCTTTCTTT.